These 25 T cell receptor beta chains were sequenced from one sample in a study of blood T cells in healthy people across ages. It was with a sample-barcoded 5' primer and a J-beta primer mix that a second PCR of about 6 to 11 cycles was run. MiXCR, run by TCRdb on the 5' RACE reads, gives a single entry per CDR3 protein. Counted here are roughly 930,000 distinct CDR3 sequences, about 48% occurring once; the ten biggest clones make up roughly an eighth. The sequenced sample consisted of blood. The source is a man aged 25 to 40 in good health.

The gene calls are TRBV5-1 and TRBJ2-2, with a weak D call TRBD1 (7 bases). Germline lookup yields CDR1 SGHRS and CDR2 YFSETQ. This CDR3 region has 16 residues. Trimming pared 0 bases from V and 4 bases from J, leaving 13 bases between. The CDR3 sequence is CASSLEGAGSTGELFF. The DNA for the CDR3 is TGCGCCAGCAGCTTGGAGGGGGCCGGGAGCACCGGGGAGCTGTTTTTT.

This sequence joins TRBV11-2 and TRBJ1-4; 12 bases are shared with TRBD1. From germline, CDR1 is SGHAT and CDR2 FQNNGV. The CDR3 length is 16 residues. The ends lost 5 bases at V and 4 bases at J; junction bases unmatched: 5. The CDR3: CASSPGQGAINEKLFF. Written as DNA, the CDR3 is TGTGCCAGCAGCCCGGGACAGGGGGCGATTAATGAAAAACTGTTTTTT.

This chain links TRBV7-6 with TRBJ2-7; possible D gene TRBD1, 5 bases. This CDR3 spans 15 amino acids. In germline, CDR1 is SGHVS, CDR2 FNYEAQ. With 3 bases removed from V and 0 bases from J, the gap between germline ends came to 12 bases. The chain's CDR3 is CASSFRATASYEQYF. The CDR3 coding sequence is TGTGCCAGCAGCTTTAGGGCGACAGCCTCCTACGAGCAGTACTTC. Full variable domain (outside the CDR3, taken from reference TRBV7-6 and TRBJ2-7): GAGVSQSPRYKVTKRGQDVALRCDPISGHVSLYWYRQALGQGPEFLTYFNYEAQQDKSGLPNDRFSAERPEGSISTLTIQRTEQRDSAMYRCASSFRATASYEQYFGPGTRLTVT.

This clonotype came up a few times. One junction end does not reproduce the germline sequence, and a read error may be involved. The rearrangement uses TRBV6-5 and TRBJ1-1; D is perhaps TRBD1 (6 bases). The CDR3 has 11 residues. From germline, CDR1 is MNHEY and CDR2 SVGAGI. In DNA, the CDR3 is TGTTCCAGCAGCAGGGGCACTGAAGCTTTCTTT. Its protein product is CSSSRGTEAFF.

V usage is TRBV7-6 and J usage is TRBJ1-2; D remains ambiguous. CDR1 and CDR2 (germline): SGHVS, FNYEAQ. The CDR3 extends over 14 amino acids. V was clipped by 1 base and J by 0 bases, with 6 bases between them. For the CDR3, the DNA is TGTGCCAGCAGCTTAGTTCCAACTAACTATGGCTACACCTTC. Translating gives CASSLVPTNYGYTF.

The gene calls are TRBV9 and TRBJ2-5; the D gene is possibly TRBD1 (6 bases). Between the trimmed V and J ends, which lost 4 bases and 2 bases, there was a span of 15 bases. Germline-derived CDR1 and CDR2 are SGDLS and YYNGEE. The CDR3 totals 15 residues. CDR3 nucleotides: TGTGCCAGCAGCATTGACCCAGGGGCACAAGAGACCCAGTACTTC. It yields the protein CASSIDPGAQETQYF.

This clonotype appeared a few times. The chain has TRBV7-2 and TRBJ1-2, with D maybe TRBD1 (6 bases). V lost 2 bases and J 2 bases, leaving 15 bases between the germline ends. The CDR3 extends over 16 amino acids. The germline V gene encodes CDR1 SGHTA and CDR2 FQGNSA. The CDR3 region has the DNA TGTGCCAGCAGCTTAACCGCAGGGGCGGCCAACTATGGCTACACCTTC. This codes for CASSLTAGAANYGYTF.

This clonotype has a handful of counts. The chain employs TRBV6-6 and TRBJ1-2; D is unclear. Germline values: CDR1 MNHNY, CDR2 SVGAGI (reference sequence). V shed 5 bases and J shed 8 bases, with 9 bases lying between them. The CDR3 length is 11 residues. The CDR3 protein is CASSPEWGYTF. The CDR3 DNA reads TGTGCCAGCAGTCCCGAATGGGGCTACACCTTC.

This clonotype was seen a few times. The DNA of the CDR3 is TGTGCCAGCAGCCAAGAATCGCAGAACCTAGATACGCAGTATTTT. The encoded protein is CASSQESQNLDTQYF. The J gene is TRBJ2-3, the V gene TRBV4-2; D remains unclear. The germline gives CDR1 LGHNA, CDR2 YNFKEQ. The V end was cut by 0 bases, the J end by 5 bases, with 12 bases between. The CDR3 is 15 amino acids.

This clonotype was detected only once. The chain links TRBV12-3 or TRBV12-4 to TRBJ2-7; 7 bases are a match to TRBD2. V dropped 5 bases and J dropped 1; count of bases not matched to a gene: 8. The CDR3 length is 15 residues. CDR3 nucleotide sequence: TGTGCCAGCAGTGGGCCGGGACTAACGTCCTACGAGCAGTACTTC. This encodes CASSGPGLTSYEQYF.

The J gene is TRBJ2-1, the V gene TRBV6-2 or TRBV6-3, with 9 bases that match TRBD2. Trimming cost V 0 bases and J 1 base; bases outside gene matches: 10. The CDR3 length is 19 residues. Germline CDR1 MNHEY, CDR2 SVGEGT. CDR3: CASSYSAGAGGRSYNEQFF. CDR3 nucleotides: TGTGCCAGCAGTTACTCAGCGGGAGCGGGGGGCCGTTCCTACAATGAGCAGTTCTTC.

This clonotype came up many times. CDR3 nucleotide sequence: TGTGCCAGCAGCTCCGGACAGACGTACCAAGAGACCCAGTACTTC. This translates into CASSSGQTYQETQYF. This sequence joins TRBV7-2 and TRBJ2-5, with D possibly TRBD1 on 6 matching bases. Germline assignment: CDR1 SGHTA and CDR2 FQGNSA. There are 15 residues in the CDR3. Deletions cut 4 bases from V and 0 bases from J, with 12 bases between.

With regard to this clonotype: A much larger clone lies a single base off, so this may be a read error. V gene TRBV9 combines with J gene TRBJ2-5, with 9 bases lining up with TRBD2. J gave up 7 bases and V 2 bases, and 9 bases lay outside the gene matches. CDR1 SGDLS and CDR2 YYNGEE come from the germline V gene. This CDR3 comprises 15 residues. The CDR3: CASSVTGLAWGTQYF. CDR3 coding DNA: TGTGCCAGCAGCGTCACGGGACTAGCCTGGGGGACCCAGTACTTC.

This clonotype has more than one count but fewer than ten. The rearrangement links TRBV3-1 to TRBJ2-3; 8 bases line up with TRBD2. Germline V gene sequence: CDR1 LGHDT, CDR2 YNNKEL (reference sequence). Trimming cost V 0 bases and J 0 bases; bases outside gene matches: 2. CDR3 length: 16 residues. The CDR3 sequence is CASSQDGRGSTDTQYF. The DNA of the CDR3 is TGTGCCAGCAGCCAAGACGGGAGGGGAAGCACAGATACGCAGTATTTT.

This sequence joins TRBV4-1 and TRBJ2-1, with a tentative D call TRBD2 (5 bases). The germline V and J ends were trimmed by 3 bases and 0 bases, with 15 bases remaining between them. Germline V gene data show CDR1 as MGHRA and CDR2 as YSYEKL. The CDR3 extends over 17 amino acids. In DNA form, the CDR3 reads TGCGCCAGCAGCCATCAAGCGGTCCTAAGCTCCTACAATGAGCAGTTCTTC. Protein: CASSHQAVLSSYNEQFF.

The chain has TRBV21-1 and TRBJ1-2. TRBV21-1 constitutes a pseudogene. This CDR3 spans 15 amino acids. The CDR3 bases are TGTGCCAGCCGACAAGATTACAAAGCTAACTATGGCTACACCTTC. Protein: CASRQDYKANYGYTF.

The CDR3 loop reads CASSTLLQGAKNIQYF. DNA of the CDR3: TGTGCCAGCAGTACTCTCTTACAGGGGGCCAAAAACATTCAGTACTTC. This chain connects TRBV12-3 or TRBV12-4 to TRBJ2-4; TRBD1 aligns across 7 bases. V was clipped by 5 bases and J by 1 base; unmatched bases: 8. CDR3 length equals 16 residues.

The chain recombines TRBV20-1 with TRBJ2-1, with TRBD2 matching 9 bases. From germline, CDR1 is DFQATT and CDR2 SNEGSKA (reference sequence). The trim removed 6 bases at V and 6 bases at J, leaving 6 bases unmatched. The CDR3 sequence is 13 residues long. CDR3 nucleotides: TGCAGTGCCCCGGGACTAGCTAGCAATGAGCAGTTCTTC. Its protein is CSAPGLASNEQFF.

This clonotype was seen once. At one end, the junction sequence differs from germline, possibly due to a read error. This chain links TRBV7-3 with TRBJ2-5; 14 positions agree with TRBD2. Judging by the DNA end, TRBJ2-7 fits better; the J call may be wrong. CDR3 size: 15 residues. CDR1 is SGHTA, CDR2 FQGTGA, per germline. The chain's CDR3 is CAGSPGTSGSYEQYF. The CDR3 DNA follows: TGTGCCGGCAGCCCTGGGACTAGCGGGAGCTACGAGCAGTACTTC.

Worth noting for this clonotype: Germline and junction disagree at one end, which may indicate a read error. This rearrangement joins TRBV5-1 to TRBJ2-5; TRBD1 agrees at 7 bases. Germline V lookup: CDR1 SGHRS, CDR2 YFSETQ. The CDR3 spans 16 residues. CDR3 sequence (DNA): TGCGCCAGCAGCGCCTGGGACAGAACCGCCCAAGGGACCCAGTACTTC. It codes for CASSAWDRTAQGTQYF. Supplemented by reference TRBV5-1 and TRBJ2-5, the full variable domain reads KAGVTQTPRYLIKTRGQQVTLSCSPISGHRSVSWYQQTPGQGLQFLFEYFSETQRNKGNFPGRFSGRQFSNSRSEMNVSTLELGDSALYLCASSAWDRTAQGTQYFGPGTRLLVL.

The chain couples TRBV6-1 to TRBJ1-6; no firm D call. Trimming removed 2 bases at V and 5 bases at J, with 7 bases between. The CDR3 covers 14 residues. Germline-derived CDR1 and CDR2 are MNHNS and SASEGT. DNA for the CDR3: TGTGCCAGCAGTGAATCCGGGAATAATTCACCCCTCCACTTT. It is translated as CASSESGNNSPLHF.

The rearrangement links TRBV10-3 to TRBJ2-2; no clear D. Germline CDR1 ENHRY, CDR2 SYGVKD. This CDR3 region has 14 residues. V dropped 6 bases and J dropped 0 bases, with 8 bases sitting between them. Written as DNA, the CDR3 is TGTGCCATCAGGGCTTCTACGAACACCGGGGAGCTGTTTTTT. Translating gives CAIRASTNTGELFF.

Ten or more counts support this clonotype. This sequence joins TRBV2 and TRBJ2-1, with TRBD2 matching over 15 bases. CDR3 length: 13 amino acids. Germline-derived CDR1 and CDR2 are SNHLY and FYNNEI. V was clipped by 11 bases and J by 5 bases; unmatched bases: 1. The DNA of the CDR3 is TGTGCCGGGACTAGCGGGGGGCACAATGAGCAGTTCTTC. Residues: CAGTSGGHNEQFF.

This clonotype was seen just once. Sequence at one end of the junction differs from germline and may be a read error. The J gene is TRBJ2-1, the V gene TRBV3-1, with 7 nucleotides matching TRBD1. The CDR3 is 12 amino acids. Germline CDR1 LGHDT, CDR2 YNNKEL (reference sequence). In DNA form, the CDR3 reads TGTGTCAGCAGCCCAGGGGGCAATGAGCAGTTCTTC. It specifies CVSSPGGNEQFF.

This rearrangement joins TRBV20-1 to TRBJ2-5; the D is unclear. The CDR3 totals 15 residues. The germline V gene encodes CDR1 DFQATT and CDR2 SNEGSKA (reference sequence). Trimming took 3 bases from V and 2 from J, leaving 16 bases between them. In DNA form, the CDR3 reads TGCAGTGCTAGCCATTCGGCTATCCGTCAAGAGACCCAGTACTTC. Translation gives CSASHSAIRQETQYF.